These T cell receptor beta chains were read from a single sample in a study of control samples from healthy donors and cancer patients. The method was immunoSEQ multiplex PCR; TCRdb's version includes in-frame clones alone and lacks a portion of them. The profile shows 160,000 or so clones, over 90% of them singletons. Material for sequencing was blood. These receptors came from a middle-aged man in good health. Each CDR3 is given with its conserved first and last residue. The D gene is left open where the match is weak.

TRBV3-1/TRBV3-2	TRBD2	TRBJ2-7	TGTGCCAGCAGAGCGGGAAGGGGCTCCTACGAGCAGTACTTC	CASRAGRGSYEQYF
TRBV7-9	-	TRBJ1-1	TGTGCCAGCAGCTTATCGCGGGACGCCACTGAAGCTTTCTTT	CASSLSRDATEAFF
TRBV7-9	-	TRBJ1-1	TGTGCCAGCAGCTTGCAGGGAGGGAACACTGAAGCTTTCTTT	CASSLQGGNTEAFF
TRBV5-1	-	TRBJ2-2	TGCGCCAGCAGCTCAGGAGGACAGGAGGGGACCGGGGAGCTGTTTTTT	CASSSGGQEGTGELFF
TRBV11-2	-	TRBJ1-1	TGTGCCAGCAGCTTACAGGGCAGGGTAGGCACTGAAGCTTTCTTT	CASSLQGRVGTEAFF
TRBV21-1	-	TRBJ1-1	TGTGCCAGCAGCAAGGGACACCCGAACACTGAAGCTTTCTTT	CASSKGHPNTEAFF
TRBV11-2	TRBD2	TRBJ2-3	TGTGCCAGCAGCTTAGTAGGAGCGGGAAAGGGAGATACGCAGTATTTT	CASSLVGAGKGDTQYF
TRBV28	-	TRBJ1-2	TGTGCCAGCAGTTTATTCGGCAGCTATGGCTACACCTTC	CASSLFGSYGYTF
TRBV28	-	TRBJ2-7	TGTGCCAGCAGTTTAACGGGATCCTACGAGCAGTACTTC	CASSLTGSYEQYF
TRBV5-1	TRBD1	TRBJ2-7	TGCGCCAGCAGCTTTGGACAGGGGGCCCACGAGCAGTACTTC	CASSFGQGAHEQYF
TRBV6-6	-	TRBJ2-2	TGTGCCAGCAGTTACTCGAGCCCGGAGCTGTTTTTT	CASSYSSPELFF
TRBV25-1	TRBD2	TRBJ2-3	TGTGCCAGCAGTGATAGGACAGCGGGAGAGGAGGCAGATACGCAGTATTTT	CASSDRTAGEEADTQYF
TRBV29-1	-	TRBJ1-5	TGCAGCGCTTACGGCAATCAGCCCCAGCATTTT	CSAYGNQPQHF
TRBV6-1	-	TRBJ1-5	TGTGCCAGCAGTGAAATTTGGGGTTCGGGGAATCAGCCCCAGCATTTT	CASSEIWGSGNQPQHF
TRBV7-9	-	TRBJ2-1	TGTGCCAGCAGCGAAGACCGGGACTTTATCCGTAGGGAGCAGTTCTTC	CASSEDRDFIRREQFF
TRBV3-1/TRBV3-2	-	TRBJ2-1	TGTGCCAGCAGCCAAATGCAGGGATCTGAGCAGTTCTTC	CASSQMQGSEQFF
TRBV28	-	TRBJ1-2	TGTGCCAGCAGTTCCGTAGAAAGTAACTATGGCTACACCTTC	CASSSVESNYGYTF
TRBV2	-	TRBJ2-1	TGTGCCAGCAGTGAATGGAATGAGCAGTTCTTC	CASSEWNEQFF
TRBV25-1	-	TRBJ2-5	TGTGCCAGCATCCCCAACCGGTTTGATGTCGTCGGGACCCAGTACTTC	CASIPNRFDVVGTQYF
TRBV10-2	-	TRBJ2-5	TGCGCCAGCAGTGCTTCGGGGACCCAGTACTTC	CASSASGTQYF
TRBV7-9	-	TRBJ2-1	TGTGCCAGCAGCTTAAGGGGCAATGAGCAGTTCTTC	CASSLRGNEQFF
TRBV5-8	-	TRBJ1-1	TGTGCCAGCAAGAGAACCCGCCTAAACACTGAAGCTTTCTTT	CASKRTRLNTEAFF
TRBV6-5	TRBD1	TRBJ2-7	TGTGCCAGCAGGAAAATGGGACAGCTCTACGAGCAGTACTTC	CASRKMGQLYEQYF
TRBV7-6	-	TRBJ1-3	TGTGCCAGCAGCTTAGCGGGGCGGGGGACTCTTGGAAACACCATATATTTT	CASSLAGRGTLGNTIYF
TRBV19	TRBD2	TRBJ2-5	TGTGCCAGTACCGCGGGAGGGGGGGGAGAGACCCAGTACTTC	CASTAGGGGETQYF